This TCR beta chain derives from a study of CD8 T cells in Susac syndrome. Random hexamers served to reverse transcribe roughly 0.45 to 1 ug RNA. TCRdb recomputed calls from the immunoSEQ multiplex PCR reads with MiXCR, one row per CDR3 protein. The table records under 350,000 distinct CDR3 sequences, about 92% of them present only once. The CDR3 contains 13 residues. The germline V and J ends were trimmed by 4 bases and 9 bases, with 13 bases remaining between them. Germline V lookup: CDR1 SGHDN, CDR2 FVKESK. V and J are TRBV14 and TRBJ2-1; D gene uncertain. Sequenced input: CD4+ T cells from PBMCs. This clonotype was obtained from a human donor with multiple sclerosis. The chain's CDR3 is CASSLNTQSEQFF. As DNA, the CDR3 is TGTGCCAGCAGCCTCAACACACAGAGTGAGCAGTTCTTC.